Below are 9 T cell receptor beta chains sequenced from a single sample in a study of CD8 T cell repertoires and HIV-1 epitope variants. The repertoire was sequenced with immunoSEQ multiplex PCR; TCRdb's copy has only in-frame clones and lacks some. The sample has approximately 90,000 clones; over 70% are singletons. Sequenced: uncultured baseline CD8+ T cells from peripheral blood mononuclear cells (PBMCs). The receptors here all came from a male donor with HIV.

V is TRBV21-1 and J is TRBJ2-1; the listed D gene, TRBD2, was not tested against the DNA. TRBV21-1 is a pseudogene segment. CDR3 length: 15 amino acids. This chain's CDR3 is CASSASRSSYNEQFF. The CDR3 region has the DNA TGTGCCAGCAGCGCCTCAAGGAGCTCCTACAATGAGCAGTTCTTC.

The genes are TRBV4-2 and TRBJ1-5; TRBD1 matches at 7 bases. The V and J ends lost 4 bases and 5 bases, in that order; junction bases with no gene match: 2. The CDR3 consists of 13 residues. Germline V lookup: CDR1 LGHNA, CDR2 YNFKEQ. CDR3 nucleotides: TGTGCCAGCAGCCCGGGACAGCATCAGCCCCAGCATTTT. This gives the protein CASSPGQHQPQHF.

This chain connects TRBV19 to TRBJ2-3, with a weak D call TRBD1 (6 bases). The V and J ends lost 2 bases and 1 base respectively, with 10 bases between them. This CDR3 is 15 amino acids long. The germline V gene has CDR1 LNHDA and CDR2 SQIVND (reference sequence). The CDR3 region is CASSIIRTGTDTQYF. The CDR3 DNA reads as TGTGCCAGTAGTATAATCCGGACAGGCACAGATACGCAGTATTTT. The whole variable domain, remainder taken from reference TRBV19 and TRBJ2-3, is DGGITQSPKYLFRKEGQNVTLSCEQNLNHDAMYWYRQDPGQGLRLIYYSQIVNDFQKGDIAEGYSVSREKKESFPLTVTSAQKNPTAFYLCASSIIRTGTDTQYFGPGTRLTVL.

The chain links TRBV30 to TRBJ2-7; D is perhaps TRBD1 or TRBD2 (6 bases each). The CDR3 contains 17 residues. Looked up from germline, CDR1 is GTSNPN and CDR2 is SVGIG (reference sequence). Trimming took off 4 bases at V and 2 bases at J, with 24 bases between the two ends. Written as DNA, the CDR3 is TGTGCCTGGACCCTTTCACTCGGAGGGGGGTTAACCTACGAGCAGTACTTC. This encodes CAWTLSLGGGLTYEQYF.

This clone was found a few times. The chain employs TRBV28 and TRBJ1-2; D might be TRBD1 (5 bases). Looked up from germline, CDR1 is MDHEN and CDR2 is SYDVKM. The CDR3 has 14 amino acids. The V and J ends lost 6 bases and 4 bases respectively, with 15 bases between them. CDR3 nucleotides: TGTGCCAGCAGCGAAGGGCAGGGTAGCTATGGCTACACCTTC. Its protein product is CASSEGQGSYGYTF.

The chain links TRBV27 to TRBJ1-5, with 9 positions matching TRBD1. The germline V gene has CDR1 MNHEY and CDR2 SMNVEV (reference sequence). V lost 2 bases and J lost 6; bases outside the gene matches: 5. The length of the CDR3 is 15 residues. The CDR3 DNA reads as TGTGCCAGCAGTTTAGGGACAGGGTTCGGTCAGCCCCAGCATTTT. This codes for CASSLGTGFGQPQHF.

This clone was found a few times. The chain links TRBV2 to TRBJ1-2; tentative D call: TRBD1 (5 bases). The CDR3 length is 14 residues. The V end was cut by 4 bases, the J end by 4 bases, with 13 bases between. CDR1 SNHLY and CDR2 FYNNEI come from the germline V gene. CDR3 region: CASSGGDGGYGYTF. For the CDR3, the DNA is TGTGCCAGCAGTGGGGGGGACGGTGGCTATGGCTACACCTTC.

J is TRBJ2-1 and V is TRBV19; D gene uncertain. Trimming stripped 7 bases from V and 5 bases from J, with 9 bases between. Germline CDR1 and CDR2: LNHDA and SQIVND (reference sequence). The CDR3 sequence is 12 residues long. This chain's CDR3 is CASMRRDNEQFF. The CDR3 coding sequence is TGTGCCAGTATGCGGAGAGACAATGAGCAGTTCTTC.

The chain recombines TRBV29-1 with TRBJ1-5; D is unresolved. The V end lost 2 bases, the J end lost 0 bases, and 8 bases lay between the germline ends. This CDR3 spans 14 amino acids. Germline V gene data show CDR1 as SQVTM and CDR2 as ANQGSEA. The CDR3 DNA sequence: TGCAGCGTTGAATTAGGGCATAGCAATCAGCCCCAGCATTTT. Translated: CSVELGHSNQPQHF.